Reported below is one T cell receptor (beta chain). The table came from immunoSEQ multiplex PCR; TCRdb's copy has only in-frame clones and leaves some out. The sample lists some 110,000 clones, approximately 90% occurring once. Germline-derived CDR1 and CDR2 are SGHVS and FQNEAQ. V lost 7 bases, J lost 3 bases, and 15 bases lay in between. The length of the CDR3 is 14 residues. This sample was taken from a study of control samples from healthy donors and cancer patients. The chain links TRBV7-8 to TRBJ1-1, with D hard to call. The receptor's source is a woman between 65 and 79 years old in good health. Sequencing used blood. The CDR3 DNA is TGTGCCAGCACCATCAGGAACCTAGACACTGAAGCTTTCTTT. This encodes CASTIRNLDTEAFF.